This T cell receptor beta chain was retrieved from a study of glioma-infiltrating T cells. Using RNA template, CDR3s of TCR alpha and beta were amplified with iRepertoire arm-PCR. TCRdb itself ran the multiplex PCR reads through MiXCR, one entry per CDR3 protein. The sample shows 93,000 or so distinct CDR3 sequences, approximately 28% of them seen only once. This clonotype was counted at least ten times. This TCR came from a human donor with low-grade glioma or glioblastoma, undergoing nonglioma brain surgery, or in good health (not recorded which). The sample consisted of glioma tissue, nonneoplastic brain tissue, or PBMCs (not recorded which).

CDR3 bases: TGTGCCACCAGTGATCGGACTAGCGGGGCTCTGGGTACGCAGTATTTT. This codes for CATSDRTSGALGTQYF. The rearrangement uses TRBV24-1 and TRBJ2-3, with TRBD2 matching over 12 bases. Germline CDR1 reads KGHDR; CDR2 reads SFDVKD. V shed 3 bases, J shed 8 bases, and the junction held 8 bases outside the gene matches. The CDR3 has 16 residues.